This T cell receptor (beta chain) derives from a study of OX40 agonist ivuxolimab in advanced cancers. Notes on the study in general: Antigen specificity was not determined for the expanded peripheral T cells.

A word on this clone: Its antigen is unidentified.

The CDR3 contains 13 residues. CDR1 and CDR2 from the germline V gene are SGDLS and YYNGEE. Trimming took 2 bases from V and 5 from J, leaving 11 bases between them. The assay was immunoSEQ multiplex PCR, and TCRdb's table has in-frame clones only and misses some. Of 55,000 to 90,000 clones detected, about 82% appear once; the ten largest clones hold 1.1%. The V and J genes are TRBV9 and TRBJ2-7; possible D gene TRBD1, 5 bases. This TCR derives from an adult with an advanced solid tumor such as melanoma, head and neck, liver or kidney cancer. This material consisted of CD4+ or CD8+ T cells sorted from blood, taken in a trial of the OX40 agonist ivuxolimab. The CDR3 here is CASSVTVTDEQYF. The DNA for the CDR3 is TGTGCCAGCAGCGTGACAGTCACGGACGAGCAGTACTTC.